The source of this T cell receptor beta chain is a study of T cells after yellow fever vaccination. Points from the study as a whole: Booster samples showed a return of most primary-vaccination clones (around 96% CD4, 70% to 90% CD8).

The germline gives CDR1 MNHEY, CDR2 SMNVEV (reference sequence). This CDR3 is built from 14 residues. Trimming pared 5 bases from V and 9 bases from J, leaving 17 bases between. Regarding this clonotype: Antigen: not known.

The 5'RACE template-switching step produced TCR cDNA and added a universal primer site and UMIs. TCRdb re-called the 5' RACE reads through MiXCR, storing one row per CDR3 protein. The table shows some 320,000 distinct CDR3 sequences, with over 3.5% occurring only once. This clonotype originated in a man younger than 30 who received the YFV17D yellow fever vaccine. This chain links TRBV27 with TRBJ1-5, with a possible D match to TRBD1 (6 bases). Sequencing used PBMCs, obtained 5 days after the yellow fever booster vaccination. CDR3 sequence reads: CASSLQGKGGPQHF. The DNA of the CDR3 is TGTGCCAGCAGTCTTCAGGGTAAGGGGGGGCCCCAGCATTTT.